This TCR beta chain was profiled in a study of technical replicates of blood from a few donors. Losses at the gene ends were 7 bases for V and 4 bases for J; bases not matched to a gene: 2. CDR1 is SNHLY, CDR2 FYNNEI, per germline. The CDR3 is 13 residues long. Method: immunoSEQ multiplex PCR; TCRdb's copy keeps in-frame clones and lacks some. The data hold around 60,000 clones, with 70% to 90% observed a single time. The chain uses TRBV2 and TRBJ1-5; the match to TRBD1 covers 9 bases. This receptor was identified in a human donor in good health. Some clones in this sample may be carry-over from other donors' samples. The specimen was PBMCs. This CDR3 is CASTGQGNQPQHF. For the CDR3, the DNA is TGTGCCAGCACAGGACAGGGGAATCAGCCCCAGCATTTT.